The next 30 T cell receptor beta chains were all read from a single sample in a study of neurological immune-mediated disorders. In TCRdb, the 5' RACE reads were re-called with MiXCR into one record per CDR3 protein. The top ten clones hold around 5.5% of a sample with roughly 100,000 distinct CDR3 sequences, 3% to 4.5% of them seen once. Sequenced material: PBMCs. The receptor source for this set is a woman in her late teens or twenties with multiple sclerosis.

For this clonotype: With a much larger clone just one base away, this may be a read error. The chain combines TRBV7-9 with TRBJ1-1; TRBD1 agrees at 9 bases. The V gene's germline CDR1 is SEHNR and CDR2 FQNEAQ (reference sequence). This CDR3 is 15 amino acids long. V gave up 2 bases and J gave up 5 bases; unmatched junction bases: 6. As DNA, the CDR3 is TGTGCCAGCAGCTTAAAGGGACAGGGCCATACTGAAGCTTTCTTT. As protein: CASSLKGQGHTEAFF.

Ten or more counts support this clonotype. The chain combines TRBV4-1 with TRBJ2-7, with TRBD2 matching 12 bases. The CDR3 totals 16 residues. Trimming took 4 bases from V and 2 from J; bases not matched to a gene: 6. Germline CDR1 reads MGHRA; CDR2 reads YSYEKL. CDR3 sequence (DNA): TGCGCCAGCAGCCTACAGACTAGCGGGGGAGCCTACGAGCAGTACTTC. Translation gives CASSLQTSGGAYEQYF.

This clonotype was seen at least ten times. V and J are TRBV20-1 and TRBJ2-2; 8 nucleotides match TRBD1. V trimming: 4 bases; J trimming: 2 bases; junction bases outside the gene matches: 3. Germline V gives CDR1 DFQATT, CDR2 SNEGSKA (reference sequence). The CDR3 runs 14 residues. The CDR3 DNA follows: TGCAGTGCTAAGGACAGGGACAACACCGGGGAGCTGTTTTTT. As protein: CSAKDRDNTGELFF.

In this sample, this clonotype turned up many times. The chain carries TRBV5-5 and TRBJ2-3; 9 nucleotides agree with TRBD2. With V trimmed by 5 bases and J by 5 bases, 12 bases remained unmatched. The CDR3 length is 16 residues. Germline V gene sequence: CDR1 SGHKS, CDR2 YYEKEE (reference sequence). DNA of the CDR3: TGTGCCAGCAGGAGTGGGGGAGCGGGGGGAGAAGATACGCAGTATTTT. Encoded protein: CASRSGGAGGEDTQYF.

At least ten counts were recorded for this clonotype. V and J are TRBV5-4 and TRBJ2-1; TRBD2 agrees at 8 bases. Trimming at V came to 4 bases and at J to 5 bases, leaving 8 bases not matched to a gene. The CDR3 extends over 15 amino acids. Germline values: CDR1 SGHNT, CDR2 YYREEE (reference sequence). The CDR3 is CASSQDSGAHNEQFF. The CDR3 bases are TGTGCCAGCAGCCAGGATAGCGGGGCTCACAATGAGCAGTTCTTC.

This clonotype was counted ten times or more. This sequence joins TRBV12-3 or TRBV12-4 and TRBJ2-3, with D possibly being TRBD2 (5 bases). The CDR3 is made up of 12 amino acids. With 4 bases removed from V and 6 bases from J, the gap between germline ends came to 8 bases. CDR3 sequence: CASSSKRDTQYF. Written as DNA, the CDR3 is TGTGCCAGCAGTTCAAAGCGGGATACGCAGTATTTT.

In this sample, this clonotype turned up many times. The rearrangement links TRBV6-4 to TRBJ2-2, with D maybe TRBD1 (5 bases). The CDR3 contains 15 residues. Germline CDR1 reads MRHNA; CDR2 reads SNTAGT. The germline V and J ends were trimmed by 4 bases and 3 bases, with 12 bases remaining between them. CDR3: CASSVGQGDTGELFF. The CDR3 region has the DNA TGTGCCAGCAGTGTTGGTCAGGGTGACACCGGGGAGCTGTTTTTT.

This clonotype was detected ten times or more. J is TRBJ2-3 and V is TRBV7-9; D remains unclear. CDR1 is SEHNR and CDR2 is FQNEAQ in the germline V gene (reference sequence). The V end was cut by 5 bases, the J end by 1 base, with 13 bases between. CDR3 length: 15 amino acids. The CDR3 loop reads CASSLMASGTDTQYF. The CDR3 region has the DNA TGTGCCAGCAGCCTTATGGCCTCAGGCACAGATACGCAGTATTTT.

This clonotype was counted at least ten times. This rearrangement joins TRBV7-2 to TRBJ1-5; 9 bases agree with TRBD1. This CDR3 spans 16 amino acids. Trimming cost V 0 bases and J 9 bases; bases outside gene matches: 9. Germline V gives CDR1 SGHTA, CDR2 FQGNSA. The CDR3 sequence: CASSLAQGTGILPQHF. Here the CDR3 DNA reads TGTGCCAGCAGCTTAGCACAGGGGACAGGGATTTTGCCCCAGCATTTT.

This clonotype was detected ten times or more. This chain joins TRBV20-1 and TRBJ2-5; D ambiguous. CDR1 is DFQATT and CDR2 is SNEGSKA in the germline V gene (reference sequence). Trimming left V 6 bases short and J 6 bases short, with 8 bases between. The CDR3 spans 10 residues. The CDR3 region has the DNA TGCAGTGCCCCTACCCAGACCCAGTACTTC. Translated: CSAPTQTQYF.

To note about this clonotype: The junction and the germline gene differ at one end; a read error may be behind it. The gene calls are TRBV7-2 and TRBJ2-4, with TRBD1 as a possible D gene (5 bases). The CDR3 spans 16 residues. Looked up from germline, CDR1 is SGHTA and CDR2 is FQGNSA. The CDR3 DNA sequence: TGTGCCAGCAGCTTAGTGGGTCAGGGTGGGAAAAAAATTCAGTACTTC. This gives the protein CASSLVGQGGKKIQYF.

This clonotype was recorded at least ten times. The V gene is TRBV20-1, the J gene TRBJ2-3; the match to TRBD2 covers 10 bases. The V gene's germline CDR1 is DFQATT and CDR2 SNEGSKA (reference sequence). The CDR3 extends over 14 amino acids. Unmatched junction bases numbered 4, after V lost 3 bases and J lost 4 bases. CDR3 region: CSARSGGASDTQYF. DNA for the CDR3: TGCAGTGCTAGGAGCGGGGGGGCCTCAGATACGCAGTATTTT.

This clonotype was seen repeatedly, ten times or more. The chain joins TRBV7-6 to TRBJ2-1; D is uncertain. Germline CDR1 is SGHVS and CDR2 is FNYEAQ. The CDR3 consists of 17 residues. V was shortened by 2 bases and J by 6 bases, with 20 bases between the two germline ends. The CDR3 bases are TGTGCCAGCAGCTTACCCCCGAATGCGCAGGTTAGCAATGAGCAGTTCTTC. This translates into CASSLPPNAQVSNEQFF.

This clonotype was observed at least ten times. This chain joins TRBV4-3 and TRBJ2-2; D may correspond to TRBD1 or TRBD2 (5 bases each). This CDR3 has 16 amino acids. CDR1 LGHNA and CDR2 YSLEER come from the germline V gene. Trimming took off 1 base at V and 3 bases at J, with 12 bases between the two ends. The CDR3 DNA is TGCGCCAGCAGCCAAGCCGGGACGGTTTACACCGGGGAGCTGTTTTTT. This sequence encodes CASSQAGTVYTGELFF.

Turning to this clonotype: Possible read error: a much larger clone is one base away. The V gene is TRBV20-1, the J gene TRBJ1-2; D is perhaps TRBD1 (6 bases). This CDR3 has 13 amino acids. From germline, CDR1 is DFQATT and CDR2 SNEGSKA (reference sequence). V lost 4 bases to trimming and J lost 2 bases, with 11 bases between them. CDR3 coding DNA: TGCAGTGCTAATACAGGGCCCAACTATGGCTACACCTTC. It encodes CSANTGPNYGYTF.

In this sample, this clonotype turned up many times. V and J are TRBV29-1 and TRBJ2-1; D may be TRBD2 (5 bases). Germline CDR1 reads SQVTM; CDR2 reads ANQGSEA. The CDR3 extends over 13 amino acids. V lost 4 bases, J lost 0 bases, and 7 bases lay in between. CDR3 DNA sequence: TGCAGCGTTGGGGCGGGCTCCTACAATGAGCAGTTCTTC. As protein: CSVGAGSYNEQFF.

This clonotype appeared many times. This rearrangement joins TRBV15 to TRBJ1-5; possible D gene TRBD1, 5 bases. CDR3 length: 13 residues. CDR1 is LNHNV and CDR2 is YYDKDF in the germline V gene (reference sequence). V shed 3 bases and J shed 9 bases, with 12 bases lying between them. The CDR3 sequence is CATSSLTQGPQHF. Written as DNA, the CDR3 is TGTGCCACCAGCAGCCTGACCCAGGGGCCCCAGCATTTT.

At least ten counts were recorded for this clonotype. The chain has TRBV11-2 and TRBJ1-1; D ambiguous. V shed 4 bases and J shed 4 bases, with 10 bases lying between them. The CDR3 extends over 13 amino acids. CDR1 is SGHAT, CDR2 FQNNGV, per germline. DNA for the CDR3: TGTGCCAGCAGCTCGATGTCCGGCACTGAAGCTTTCTTT. Translating it yields CASSSMSGTEAFF.

This clonotype has at least ten counts. The CDR3 sequence is CATSAGGSSYNEQFF. The CDR3, as DNA: TGTGCCACCAGCGCGGGCGGGAGCTCCTACAATGAGCAGTTCTTC. J is TRBJ2-1 and V is TRBV15; 7 bases match TRBD2. There are 15 residues in the CDR3. Germline values: CDR1 LNHNV, CDR2 YYDKDF (reference sequence). The V gene end was trimmed by 5 bases and the J gene end by 0 bases; junction bases not matched to a gene: 4. Full variable domain (remainder filled in from reference TRBV15 and TRBJ2-1): DAMVIQNPRYQVTQFGKPVTLSCSQTLNHNVMYWYQQKSSQAPKLLFHYYDKDFNNEADTPDNFQSRRPNTSFCFLDIRSPGLGDTAMYLCATSAGGSSYNEQFFGPGTRLTVL.

This clonotype appeared many times. Its ends do not fully match the called genes, so a read error is possible. The rearrangement uses TRBV6-1 and TRBJ1-2; no clear D. CDR3 size: 13 residues. Germline CDR1 MNHNS, CDR2 SASEGT. The CDR3 nucleotides read TGTGCCAGCAGCGCGGACGGCCTCTATGGATACACCTTC. This encodes CASSADGLYGYTF.

In its sample, this clonotype was seen many times. The V gene is TRBV12-3 or TRBV12-4, the J gene TRBJ1-5, with unresolved D. The CDR3 is 13 residues long. Trimming removed 6 bases at V and 4 bases at J, with 10 bases between. CDR3 residues: CASSQDQNQPQHF. CDR3 nucleotide sequence: TGTGCCAGCAGCCAGGACCAGAATCAGCCCCAGCATTTT.

This clonotype was seen at least ten times. The chain recombines TRBV12-3 or TRBV12-4 with TRBJ1-2, with TRBD1 matching over 7 bases. The CDR3 length is 15 residues. Trimming took 6 bases from V and 5 from J; bases not matched to a gene: 12. Here the CDR3 reads CASSLSWGQRYGYTF. The DNA for the CDR3 is TGTGCCAGCAGCCTAAGTTGGGGACAGCGGTATGGCTACACCTTC.

This clonotype was counted at least ten times. The chain recombines TRBV6-6 with TRBJ2-3; TRBD1 matches at 9 bases. Per germline, CDR1 MNHNY and CDR2 SVGAGI (reference sequence). This CDR3 has 16 residues. V shed 6 bases and J 2 bases; nucleotides not matched to a gene: 9. The CDR3 DNA is TGTGCCAGCAGCTCATGGACAGGGGTGGTCACAGATACGCAGTATTTT. Protein sequence: CASSSWTGVVTDTQYF.

This sequence joins TRBV28 and TRBJ1-2; D call uncertain. Germline V gene lookup returns CDR1 MDHEN and CDR2 SYDVKM. Trimming shortened V by 6 bases and J by 4 bases, and 9 bases separated the two germline ends. This CDR3 region has 12 residues. The CDR3 DNA is TGTGCCAGCAGCTCCTGGCCCTATGGCTACACCTTC. It codes for CASSSWPYGYTF.

The table lists this clonotype with many counts. The CDR3 region has the DNA TGCAGTGCTGTGATACAGGGAGGAGAGACCCAGTACTTC. It codes for CSAVIQGGETQYF. The chain links TRBV20-1 to TRBJ2-5; D is possibly TRBD1 or TRBD2 (6 bases each). Germline CDR1 and CDR2: DFQATT and SNEGSKA (reference sequence). Trimming took off 5 bases at V and 4 bases at J, with 14 bases between the two ends. The CDR3 is 13 residues long.

This clonotype came up many times. The chain couples TRBV12-3 or TRBV12-4 to TRBJ1-1; D unresolved. V was pared by 6 bases and J by 1 base, with 12 bases between. The CDR3 has 14 residues. CDR3 bases: TGTGCCAGCAGCCCAGGACTGAAGAACACTGAAGCTTTCTTT. Translation: CASSPGLKNTEAFF.

This clonotype was detected ten times or more. The chain combines TRBV2 with TRBJ1-5; D gene uncertain. The germline CDR1 and CDR2 sequences are SNHLY and FYNNEI. The CDR3 spans 13 residues. V lost 4 bases to trimming and J lost 2 bases, with 6 bases between them. The CDR3 is CASSGLGNQPQHF. In DNA form, the CDR3 reads TGTGCCAGCAGTGGACTGGGCAATCAGCCCCAGCATTTT.

This clonotype was seen repeatedly, ten times or more. As DNA, the CDR3 is TGTGCCAGCACCACCAGGGGGCAGCGGGAGGAACCTTCTTCTAGCACAGATACGCAGTATTTT. It codes for CASTTRGQREEPSSSTDTQYF. The rearrangement joins TRBV9 to TRBJ2-3, with D perhaps matching TRBD2 (9 bases). Germline lookup yields CDR1 SGDLS and CDR2 YYNGEE. CDR3 length: 21 amino acids. Trimming stripped 6 bases from V and 0 bases from J, with 32 bases between.

This clonotype was detected only a few times. This chain links TRBV12-3 or TRBV12-4 with TRBJ2-1; D might be TRBD2 (7 bases). Trimming removed 6 bases at V and 10 bases at J, with 16 bases between. The CDR3 runs to 13 residues. The CDR3 DNA reads TGTGCCAGCAGCTACAGGGACTACGAGGAGCAGTTCTTC. It is translated as CASSYRDYEEQFF.

This clonotype was seen at least ten times. The J gene is TRBJ2-2, the V gene TRBV11-2; D uncertain. V was shortened by 1 base and J by 0 bases, with 6 bases between the two germline ends. Germline lookup yields CDR1 SGHAT and CDR2 FQNNGV. The CDR3 length is 15 residues. The chain's CDR3 is CASSLVGANTGELFF. The CDR3 region has the DNA TGTGCCAGCAGCTTAGTAGGAGCGAACACCGGGGAGCTGTTTTTT. The full variable domain, rest sourced from reference TRBV11-2 and TRBJ2-2, is EAGVAQSPRYKIIEKRQSVAFWCNPISGHATLYWYQQILGQGPKLLIQFQNNGVVDDSQLPKDRFSAERLKGVDSTLKIQPAKLEDSAVYLCASSLVGANTGELFFGEGSRLTVL.